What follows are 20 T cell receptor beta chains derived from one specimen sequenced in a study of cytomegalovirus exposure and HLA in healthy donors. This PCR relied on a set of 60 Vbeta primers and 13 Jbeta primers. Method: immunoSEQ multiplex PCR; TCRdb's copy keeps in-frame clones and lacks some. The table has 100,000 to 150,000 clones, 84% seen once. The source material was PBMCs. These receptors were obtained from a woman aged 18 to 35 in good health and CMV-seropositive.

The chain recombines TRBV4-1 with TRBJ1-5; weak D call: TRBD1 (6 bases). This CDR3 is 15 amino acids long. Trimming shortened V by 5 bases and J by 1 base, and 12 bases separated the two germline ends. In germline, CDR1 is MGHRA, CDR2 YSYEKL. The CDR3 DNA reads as TGCGCCAGCAGCGACAGGATACTGAGCAATCAGCCCCAGCATTTT. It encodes CASSDRILSNQPQHF.

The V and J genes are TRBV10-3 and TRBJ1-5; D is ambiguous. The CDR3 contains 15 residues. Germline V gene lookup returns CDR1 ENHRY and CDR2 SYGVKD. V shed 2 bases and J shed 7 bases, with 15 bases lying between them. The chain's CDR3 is CAISENLGGRQPQHF. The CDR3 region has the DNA TGTGCCATCAGTGAGAATTTAGGAGGTCGGCAGCCCCAGCATTTT.

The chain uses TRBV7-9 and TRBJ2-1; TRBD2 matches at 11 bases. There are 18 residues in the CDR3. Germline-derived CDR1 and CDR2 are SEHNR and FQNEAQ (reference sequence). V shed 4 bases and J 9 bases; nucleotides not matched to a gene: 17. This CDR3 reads CASSSTMSSGGPRGEQFF. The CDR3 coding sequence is TGTGCCAGCAGCTCCACCATGTCTAGCGGGGGGCCACGCGGTGAGCAGTTCTTC.

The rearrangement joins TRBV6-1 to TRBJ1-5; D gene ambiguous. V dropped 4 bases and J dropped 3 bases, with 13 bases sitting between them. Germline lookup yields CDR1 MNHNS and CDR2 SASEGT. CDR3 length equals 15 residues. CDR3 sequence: CASSGEWSTNQPQHF. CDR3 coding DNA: TGTGCCAGCAGTGGCGAGTGGAGTACCAATCAGCCCCAGCATTTT.

The CDR3 DNA sequence: TGTGCCAGCAGTCCCCAGGGCGTTGTGGGCACTGAAGCTTTCTTT. Protein: CASSPQGVVGTEAFF. The rearrangement joins TRBV2 to TRBJ1-1; weak D call: TRBD1 (5 bases). Trimming stripped 5 bases from V and 4 bases from J, with 17 bases between. Germline V gene data show CDR1 as SNHLY and CDR2 as FYNNEI. The CDR3 covers 15 residues. Full variable domain (rest looked up from reference TRBV2 and TRBJ1-1): EPEVTQTPSHQVTQMGQEVILRCVPISNHLYFYWYRQILGQKVEFLVSFYNNEISEKSEIFDDQFSVERPDGSNFTLKIRSTKLEDSAMYFCASSPQGVVGTEAFFGQGTRLTVV.

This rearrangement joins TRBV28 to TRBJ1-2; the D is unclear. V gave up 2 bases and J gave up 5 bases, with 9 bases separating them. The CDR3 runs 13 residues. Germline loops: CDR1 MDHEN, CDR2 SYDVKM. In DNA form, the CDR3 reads TGTGCCAGCAGTTTAGTGGCGGGTTATGGCTACACCTTC. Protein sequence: CASSLVAGYGYTF.

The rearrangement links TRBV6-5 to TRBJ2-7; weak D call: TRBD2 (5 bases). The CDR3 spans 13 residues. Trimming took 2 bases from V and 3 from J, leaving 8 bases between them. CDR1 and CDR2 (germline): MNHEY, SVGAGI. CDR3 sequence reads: CASSYIGSYEQYF. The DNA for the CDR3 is TGTGCCAGCAGTTACATTGGGAGCTACGAGCAGTACTTC.

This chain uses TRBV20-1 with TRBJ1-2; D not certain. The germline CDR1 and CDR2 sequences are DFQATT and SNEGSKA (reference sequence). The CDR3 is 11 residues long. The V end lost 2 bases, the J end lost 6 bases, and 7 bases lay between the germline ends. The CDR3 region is CSARRGDGYTF. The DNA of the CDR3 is TGCAGTGCTAGACGGGGAGATGGCTACACCTTC.

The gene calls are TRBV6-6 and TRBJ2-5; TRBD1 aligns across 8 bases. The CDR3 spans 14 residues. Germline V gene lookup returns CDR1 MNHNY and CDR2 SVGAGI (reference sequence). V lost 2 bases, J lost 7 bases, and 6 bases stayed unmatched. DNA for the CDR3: TGTGCCAGCAGTTACAGACAGGGGACGGCGACCCAGTACTTC. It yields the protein CASSYRQGTATQYF.

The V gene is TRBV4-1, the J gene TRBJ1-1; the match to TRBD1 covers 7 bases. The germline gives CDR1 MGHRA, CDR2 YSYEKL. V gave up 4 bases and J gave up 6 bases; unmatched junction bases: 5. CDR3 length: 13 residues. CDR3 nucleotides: TGCGCCAGCAGCCCGACAGGGCGTGCTGAAGCTTTCTTT. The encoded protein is CASSPTGRAEAFF.

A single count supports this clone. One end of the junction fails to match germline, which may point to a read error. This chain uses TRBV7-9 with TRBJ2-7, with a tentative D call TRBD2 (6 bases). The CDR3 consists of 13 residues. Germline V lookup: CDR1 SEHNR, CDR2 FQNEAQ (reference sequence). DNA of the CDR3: TGTTCCAGCAGCTTAGGGACTTCTTACGAGCAGTACTTC. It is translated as CSSSLGTSYEQYF.

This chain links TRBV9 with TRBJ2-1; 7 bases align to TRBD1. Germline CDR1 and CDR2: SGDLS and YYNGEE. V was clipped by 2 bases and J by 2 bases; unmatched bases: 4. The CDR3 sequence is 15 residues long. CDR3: CASSVDRVAYNEQFF. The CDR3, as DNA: TGTGCCAGCAGCGTCGACAGGGTCGCCTACAATGAGCAGTTCTTC.

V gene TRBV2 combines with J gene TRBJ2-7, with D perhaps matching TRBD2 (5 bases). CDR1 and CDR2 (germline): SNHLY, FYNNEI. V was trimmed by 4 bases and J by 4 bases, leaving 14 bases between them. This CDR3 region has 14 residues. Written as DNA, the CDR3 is TGTGCCAGCAGTGTAGGGAGTTCAGGATACGAGCAGTACTTC. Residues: CASSVGSSGYEQYF.

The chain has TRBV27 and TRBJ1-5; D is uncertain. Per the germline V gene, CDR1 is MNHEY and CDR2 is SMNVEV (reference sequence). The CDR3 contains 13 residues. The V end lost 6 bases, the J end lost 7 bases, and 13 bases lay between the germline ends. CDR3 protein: CASSLRGGQPQHF. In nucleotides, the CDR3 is TGTGCCAGCAGCCTCAGAGGCGGGCAGCCCCAGCATTTT.

Written as DNA, the CDR3 is TGTGCCGCGGGAACTAGCGGGGGCCGGGACACCGGGGAGCTGTTTTTT. The encoded protein is CAAGTSGGRDTGELFF. V is TRBV6-6 and J is TRBJ2-2, with TRBD2 identical over 11 bases. V dropped 11 bases and J dropped 3; count of bases not matched to a gene: 11. Germline V gene data show CDR1 as MNHNY and CDR2 as SVGAGI (reference sequence). The CDR3 has 16 amino acids.

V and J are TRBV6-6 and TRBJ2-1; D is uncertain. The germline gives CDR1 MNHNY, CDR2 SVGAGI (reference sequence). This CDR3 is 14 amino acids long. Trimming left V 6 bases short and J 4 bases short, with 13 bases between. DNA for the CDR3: TGTGCCAGCAGAGTGAGAGAGGTATACAATGAGCAGTTCTTC. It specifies CASRVREVYNEQFF.

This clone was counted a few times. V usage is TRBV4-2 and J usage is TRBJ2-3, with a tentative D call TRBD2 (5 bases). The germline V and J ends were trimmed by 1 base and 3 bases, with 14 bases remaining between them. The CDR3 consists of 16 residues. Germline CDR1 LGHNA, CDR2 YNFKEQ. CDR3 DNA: TGTGCCAGCAGCCAAGGGGCGGGCATTCGAACAGATACGCAGTATTTT. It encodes CASSQGAGIRTDTQYF.

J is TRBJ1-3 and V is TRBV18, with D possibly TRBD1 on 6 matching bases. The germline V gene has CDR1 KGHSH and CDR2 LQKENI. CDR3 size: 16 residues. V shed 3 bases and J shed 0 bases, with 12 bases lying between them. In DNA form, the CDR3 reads TGTGCCAGCTCACCGACGACAGGCGACTCTGGAAACACCATATATTTT. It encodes CASSPTTGDSGNTIYF. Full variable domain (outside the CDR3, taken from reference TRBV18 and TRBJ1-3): NAGVMQNPRHLVRRRGQEARLRCSPMKGHSHVYWYRQLPEEGLKFMVYLQKENIIDESGMPKERFSAEFPKEGPSILRIQQVVRGDSAAYFCASSPTTGDSGNTIYFGEGSWLTVV.

The CDR3 protein is CASSFGTQYF. The CDR3, as DNA: TGTGCCAGCAGTTTCGGGACCCAGTACTTC. This chain joins TRBV28 and TRBJ2-5, with no clear D. The CDR3 is 10 residues long. V lost 3 bases, J lost 7 bases, and 3 bases lay in between. Per germline, CDR1 MDHEN and CDR2 SYDVKM.

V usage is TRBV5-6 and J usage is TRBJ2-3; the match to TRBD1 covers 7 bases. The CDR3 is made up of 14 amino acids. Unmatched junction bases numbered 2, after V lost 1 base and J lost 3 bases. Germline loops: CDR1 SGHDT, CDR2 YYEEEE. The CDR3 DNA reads TGTGCCAGCAGCTTGAGGGGGCCGACAGATACGCAGTATTTT. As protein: CASSLRGPTDTQYF.